The next 3 T cell receptor beta chains were all read from a single sample in a study of blood T cell repertoires in COVID-19 (TCRdb year 2020). The library was made by the immunoSEQ multiplex PCR assay. The immuneACCESS repertoire file appears here via TCRdb, limited to in-frame rearrangements. These files lack a portion of the clones; in checked studies, under half of the deficit traces to unresolved V genes, and the cause of the others is not known. The sample table records 75,000 to 100,000 clones; 80% to 90% of these occur just once. Over 15% of the sample lies in the top ten. Sequenced: peripheral blood. The source of these receptors is a human donor in a cohort sampled during active COVID-19.

V usage is TRBV6-5 and J usage is TRBJ1-3, with D hard to call. Germline loops: CDR1 MNHEY, CDR2 SVGAGI. Trimming cost V 4 bases and J 0 bases, with 10 bases left between them. The CDR3 is 15 residues long. CDR3 DNA: TGTGCCAGCAGTTCCCGTGGCCCCTCTGGAAACACCATATATTTT. This gives the protein CASSSRGPSGNTIYF.

The CDR3 bases are TGTGCCACCAGCAGAGATAAGGCGGGGGGGATTAATGAGCAGTTCTTC. Translating gives CATSRDKAGGINEQFF. The chain combines TRBV15 with TRBJ2-1, with 9 bases that match TRBD2. V trimming: 0 bases; J trimming: 7 bases; junction bases outside the gene matches: 7. This CDR3 region has 16 residues. Per the germline V gene, CDR1 is LNHNV and CDR2 is YYDKDF (reference sequence). Supplemented by reference TRBV15 and TRBJ2-1, the full variable domain reads DAMVIQNPRYQVTQFGKPVTLSCSQTLNHNVMYWYQQKSSQAPKLLFHYYDKDFNNEADTPDNFQSRRPNTSFCFLDIRSPGLGDTAMYLCATSRDKAGGINEQFFGPGTRLTVL.

The chain uses TRBV29-1 and TRBJ1-4; D ambiguous. This CDR3 is built from 11 residues. Germline CDR1 and CDR2: SQVTM and ANQGSEA. V lost 2 bases and J 11 bases, leaving 9 bases between the germline ends. CDR3 region: CSVEYVGKLFF. CDR3 sequence (DNA): TGCAGCGTTGAATACGTCGGGAAACTGTTTTTT.